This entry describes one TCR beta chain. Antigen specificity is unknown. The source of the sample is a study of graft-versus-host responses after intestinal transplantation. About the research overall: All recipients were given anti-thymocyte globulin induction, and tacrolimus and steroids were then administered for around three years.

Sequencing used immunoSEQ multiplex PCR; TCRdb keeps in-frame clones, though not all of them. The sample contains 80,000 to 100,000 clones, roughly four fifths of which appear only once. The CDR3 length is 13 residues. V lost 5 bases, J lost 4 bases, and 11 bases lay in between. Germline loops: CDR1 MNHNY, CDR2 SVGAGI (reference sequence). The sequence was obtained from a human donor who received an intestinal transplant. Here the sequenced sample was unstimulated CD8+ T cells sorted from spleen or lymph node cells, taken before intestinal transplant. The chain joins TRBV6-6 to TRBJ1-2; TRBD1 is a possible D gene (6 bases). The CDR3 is CASSQGRPYGYTF. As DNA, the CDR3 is TGTGCCAGCAGTCAGGGGCGGCCCTATGGCTACACCTTC.